This T cell receptor (beta chain) was recovered during a study of CD8+ T cells in alopecia areata. About the research overall: Twice a day, 5 to 10 mg of oral tofacitinib was administered to treated patients. Points from the study as a whole: Across lesional scalp, and particularly alopecia totalis/universalis, clonality surpassed that of normal scalp. Scalp sample data also include resident alphabeta T cells from normal skin.

Peripheral blood, together with lesional scalp punch biopsies, was collected from alopecia areata patients. With respect to this clone: Its antigen remains unidentified.

Sequencing templates came from extracted RNA that was reverse transcribed into cDNA. The data were produced by immunoSEQ multiplex PCR, yet TCRdb's version contains in-frame clones alone and is incomplete. The profile shows more than 95,000 clones, around two fifths of them singletons. V was clipped by 5 bases and J by 4 bases; unmatched bases: 6. There are 14 residues in the CDR3. Germline V gives CDR1 SGHTA, CDR2 FQGNSA. The V gene is TRBV7-2, the J gene TRBJ2-7; TRBD2 agrees at 9 bases. The sequence derives from a human donor with alopecia areata. The sample was CD4+ T cells sorted from blood. In DNA, the CDR3 is TGTGCCAGCAGCGAAGCGAGCGGGGGGTACGAGCAGTACTTC. This translates into CASSEASGGYEQYF.